These 11 T cell receptor beta chains share one sample of origin, sequenced in a study of blood T cell repertoires in COVID-19 (dated by TCRdb to 2018 to 2021). Library preparation was by the immunoSEQ multiplex PCR assay. The table comes from immuneACCESS by way of TCRdb, which keeps in-frame sequences with V and J called. Part of the clones is missing from these tables; in studies checked, under half for an unresolved V gene and the rest for unknown reasons. This sample has around 330,000 clones in its table, and around 89% of those were observed once. Together, the top ten hold 1.5% to 2% of the sample. Source material: peripheral blood. Receptor source: a woman in her thirties with COVID-19, enrolled during active disease.

This clone was seen just once. The chain carries TRBV20-1 and TRBJ2-1; D is perhaps TRBD2 (6 bases). The germline CDR1 and CDR2 sequences are DFQATT and SNEGSKA (reference sequence). Between the trimmed V and J ends, which lost 3 bases and 3 bases, there was a span of 12 bases. This CDR3 is 14 amino acids long. In DNA, the CDR3 is TGCAGTGCTAGTATGGCGGGGAGCTACAATGAGCAGTTCTTC. Its protein product is CSASMAGSYNEQFF.

As DNA, the CDR3 is TGTGCCAGCAGCTTAGTTCCGGGACAGGGGGCTGGAAACACCATATATTTT. Translated: CASSLVPGQGAGNTIYF. This sequence joins TRBV7-8 and TRBJ1-3; 11 positions match TRBD1. J gave up 2 bases and V 1 base, and 4 bases lay outside the gene matches. Germline CDR1 reads SGHVS; CDR2 reads FQNEAQ. The CDR3 covers 17 residues.

The rearrangement links TRBV15 to TRBJ2-5; TRBD1 agrees at 8 bases. With 3 bases clipped from V and 5 bases from J, the junction kept 5 bases outside the gene matches. The CDR3 totals 14 residues. Per the germline V gene, CDR1 is LNHNV and CDR2 is YYDKDF (reference sequence). The CDR3 nucleotides read TGTGCCACCAGCAGGGACAGGGTCGGGGAGACCCAGTACTTC. Its translation: CATSRDRVGETQYF.

This rearrangement joins TRBV5-8 to TRBJ2-3; weak D call: TRBD1 (5 bases). From germline, CDR1 is SGHTS and CDR2 YDEGEE. The CDR3 is made up of 14 amino acids. V was cut by 8 bases and J by 1 base, with 14 bases left in between. CDR3 in amino acids: CASLWGEGTDTQYF. The CDR3 bases are TGTGCCAGTCTTTGGGGCGAGGGCACAGATACGCAGTATTTT.

The genes are TRBV6-2 or TRBV6-3 and TRBJ1-2; TRBD1 agrees at 7 bases. Germline CDR1 MNHEY, CDR2 SVGEGT. The CDR3 has 16 residues. Losses at the gene ends were 4 bases for V and 5 bases for J; bases not matched to a gene: 13. CDR3 loop: CASSSRTGGGLYGYTF. The CDR3 DNA is TGTGCCAGCAGTTCCCGGACAGGCGGTGGACTTTATGGCTACACCTTC.

V usage is TRBV15 and J usage is TRBJ2-1; 12 nucleotides align to TRBD2. The CDR3 has 16 residues. Germline CDR1 LNHNV, CDR2 YYDKDF (reference sequence). Trimming cost V 1 base and J 6 bases; bases outside gene matches: 4. The chain's CDR3 is CATSRAPSGGANEQFF. The CDR3 coding sequence is TGTGCCACCAGCAGAGCCCCTAGCGGGGGGGCCAATGAGCAGTTCTTC.

The genes are TRBV2 and TRBJ1-5, with D possibly matching TRBD1 (5 bases). Trimming pared 2 bases from V and 6 bases from J, leaving 8 bases between. The CDR3 covers 13 residues. CDR1 is SNHLY, CDR2 FYNNEI, per germline. The CDR3, as DNA: TGTGCCAGCAGTGAATTAAGGGGTCAGCCCCAGCATTTT. Amino acids: CASSELRGQPQHF.

This chain connects TRBV4-2 to TRBJ2-4; maybe TRBD1 (5 bases). The CDR3 contains 19 residues. CDR1 and CDR2 (germline): LGHNA, YNFKEQ. Trimming removed 1 base from V and 0 bases from J, with 19 bases in between. In DNA form, the CDR3 reads TGTGCCAGCAGCCAAGGACCCCAACAGGCTCCCCTAGCCAAAAACATTCAGTACTTC. This codes for CASSQGPQQAPLAKNIQYF.

The chain couples TRBV7-9 to TRBJ1-6; the match to TRBD1 covers 9 bases. Germline-derived CDR1 and CDR2 are SEHNR and FQNEAQ (reference sequence). CDR3 size: 16 residues. V shed 6 bases, J shed 6 bases, and the junction held 9 bases outside the gene matches. The CDR3 coding sequence is TGTGCCAGCAGACCTACAGGGGGCAGGGGTAATTCACCCCTCCACTTT. Encoded protein: CASRPTGGRGNSPLHF. The variable domain in full, completed from reference TRBV7-9 and TRBJ1-6, reads DTGVSQNPRHKITKRGQNVTFRCDPISEHNRLYWYRQTLGQGPEFLTYFQNEAQLEKSRLLSDRFSAERPKGSFSTLEIQRTEQGDSAMYLCASRPTGGRGNSPLHFGNGTRLTVT.

This clone was seen only once. The rearrangement joins TRBV2 to TRBJ1-1; D is perhaps TRBD1 (6 bases). The V end lost 5 bases, the J end lost 0 bases, and 13 bases lay between the germline ends. The CDR3 length is 15 residues. CDR1 and CDR2 from the germline V gene are SNHLY and FYNNEI. The CDR3 coding sequence is TGTGCCAGCAGTTACGTCCAGGGGTTGAACACTGAAGCTTTCTTT. This sequence encodes CASSYVQGLNTEAFF.

This chain joins TRBV7-3 and TRBJ2-7; perhaps TRBD2 as D (7 bases). Germline CDR1 reads SGHTA; CDR2 reads FQGTGA. V shed 1 base and J shed 3 bases, with 13 bases lying between them. The CDR3 extends over 15 amino acids. CDR3 DNA sequence: TGTGCCAGCAGCTTAATGGGGGGGGGCGGCTACGAGCAGTACTTC. Amino acid sequence: CASSLMGGGGYEQYF.